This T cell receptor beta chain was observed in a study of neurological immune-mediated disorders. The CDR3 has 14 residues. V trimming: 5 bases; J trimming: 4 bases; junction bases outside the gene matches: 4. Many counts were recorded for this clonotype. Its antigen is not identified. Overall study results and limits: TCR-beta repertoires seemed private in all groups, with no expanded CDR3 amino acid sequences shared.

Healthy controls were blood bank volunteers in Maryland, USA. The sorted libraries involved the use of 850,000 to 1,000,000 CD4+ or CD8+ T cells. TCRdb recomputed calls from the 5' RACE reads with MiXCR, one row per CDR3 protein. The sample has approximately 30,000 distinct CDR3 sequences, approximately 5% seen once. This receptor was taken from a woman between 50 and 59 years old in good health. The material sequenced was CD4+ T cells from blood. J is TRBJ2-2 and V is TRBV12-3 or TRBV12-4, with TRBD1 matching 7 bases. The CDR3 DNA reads TGTGCCAGCAGTCTTGGGACAGCCACCGGGGAGCTGTTTTTT. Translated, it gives CASSLGTATGELFF.